A single sample is the source of the 23 T cell receptor beta chains below, sequenced in a study of OX40 agonist ivuxolimab in advanced cancers. Some clones are missing from TCRdb's copy, which holds only in-frame ones; the method was immunoSEQ multiplex PCR. Of about 89,000 clones in the sample, about 92% were seen once. The sample here was CD4+ or CD8+ T cells sorted from blood, taken in a trial of the OX40 agonist ivuxolimab. These receptors originate from an adult with an advanced solid tumor such as melanoma, head and neck, liver or kidney cancer.

The chain has TRBV7-2 and TRBJ1-2; no clear D. CDR3 length: 13 residues. CDR1 and CDR2 (germline): SGHTA, FQGNSA. Trimming removed 5 bases from V and 0 bases from J, with 7 bases in between. CDR3 sequence reads: CASSPIANYGYTF. As DNA, the CDR3 is TGTGCCAGCAGCCCCATAGCTAACTATGGCTACACCTTC.

The V call is TRBV11-3, the J call TRBJ1-3; D gene uncertain. The CDR3 is 17 amino acids. In germline, CDR1 is SGHNT, CDR2 YENEEA. Trimming pared 1 base from V and 2 bases from J, leaving 15 bases between. The CDR3 nucleotides are TGTGCCAGCAGCTTAGCGATGAACTCCGTAACTGGAAACACCATATATTTT. Its translation: CASSLAMNSVTGNTIYF. Using reference TRBV11-3 and TRBJ1-3 for the parts outside the CDR3, the full variable domain is EAGVVQSPRYKIIEKKQPVAFWCNPISGHNTLYWYLQNLGQGPELLIRYENEEAVDDSQLPKDRFSAERLKGVDSTLKIQPAELGDSAVYLCASSLAMNSVTGNTIYFGEGSWLTVV.

The chain employs TRBV19 and TRBJ1-5, with 7 bases identical to TRBD1. Germline values: CDR1 LNHDA, CDR2 SQIVND (reference sequence). V lost 9 bases and J lost 2; bases outside the gene matches: 4. CDR3 length: 13 residues. The CDR3 loop is CASSTGGNQPQHF. CDR3 nucleotides: TGTGCCAGCAGCACAGGGGGCAATCAGCCCCAGCATTTT.

The chain links TRBV4-1 to TRBJ1-5; perhaps TRBD1 as D (5 bases). The CDR3 is 18 residues long. CDR1 and CDR2 (germline): MGHRA, YSYEKL. The ends were cut back, 4 bases at V and 0 bases at J, with 19 bases in the middle. CDR3 in DNA: TGCGCCAGCAGCCCCGGAGGGGCCGGGGGATATAGCAATCAGCCCCAGCATTTT. Translation: CASSPGGAGGYSNQPQHF.

This chain uses TRBV18 with TRBJ2-5; D remains ambiguous. The V gene lost 0 bases and the J gene lost 5 bases, with 4 bases spanning the gap. The CDR3 has 12 residues. Germline CDR1 is KGHSH and CDR2 is LQKENI. CDR3: CASSPPMETQYF. CDR3 DNA: TGTGCCAGCTCACCACCGATGGAGACCCAGTACTTC.

The chain is built from TRBV30 and TRBJ2-7; D gene ambiguous. The CDR3 totals 12 residues. V lost 1 base and J lost 0, with 4 bases in between. The germline gives CDR1 GTSNPN, CDR2 SVGIG (reference sequence). The CDR3 sequence is CAWSGTSYEQYF. Written as DNA, the CDR3 is TGTGCCTGGAGTGGAACCTCCTACGAGCAGTACTTC. Variable domain in full (rest from reference TRBV30 and TRBJ2-7): SQTIHQWPATLVQPVGSPLSLECTVEGTSNPNLYWYRQAAGRGLQLLFYSVGIGQISSEVPQNLSASRPQDRQFILSSKKLLLSDSGFYLCAWSGTSYEQYFGPGTRLTVT.

The chain joins TRBV23-1 to TRBJ1-5; 7 nucleotides align to TRBD1. TRBV23-1 has ORF status, its function being uncertain. V trimming: 2 bases; J trimming: 2 bases; junction bases outside the gene matches: 6. CDR3 length: 16 amino acids. CDR3 nucleotide sequence: TGCGCCAGCAGTCAAACGGGACAGAGCTGCAATCAGCCCCAGCATTTT. It is translated as CASSQTGQSCNQPQHF.

The chain combines TRBV28 with TRBJ2-2, with 8 nucleotides matching TRBD1. Germline loops: CDR1 MDHEN, CDR2 SYDVKM. This CDR3 is 16 amino acids long. V was pared by 6 bases and J by 7 bases, with 13 bases of the junction left unmatched. As DNA, the CDR3 is TGTGCCAGCAGCCGCCCGAGGGACAGGCGTGACGGGGAGCTGTTTTTT. This translates into CASSRPRDRRDGELFF.

This chain connects TRBV4-2 to TRBJ1-4, with TRBD1 matching over 7 bases. The CDR3 runs 14 residues. The V gene end was trimmed by 5 bases and the J gene end by 4 bases; junction bases not matched to a gene: 4. Looked up from germline, CDR1 is LGHNA and CDR2 is YNFKEQ. The CDR3 nucleotides are TGTGCCAGCAGCGTCCGGGACAGTAATGAAAAACTGTTTTTT. It encodes CASSVRDSNEKLFF.

This sequence joins TRBV30 and TRBJ1-5; TRBD1 matches at 10 bases. CDR3 size: 14 residues. In germline, CDR1 is GTSNPN, CDR2 SVGIG (reference sequence). V dropped 3 bases and J dropped 2; count of bases not matched to a gene: 1. Here the CDR3 DNA reads TGTGCCTGGAGCGGGACAGGGGGCAATCAGCCCCAGCATTTT. This translates into CAWSGTGGNQPQHF.

The V and J genes are TRBV28 and TRBJ1-5; 9 positions agree with TRBD1. Germline-derived CDR1 and CDR2 are MDHEN and SYDVKM. With 7 bases clipped from V and 9 bases from J, the junction kept 10 bases outside the gene matches. The CDR3 extends over 14 amino acids. CDR3 sequence reads: CASMTGTGPPPQHF. The CDR3 bases are TGTGCCAGCATGACCGGGACAGGGCCCCCGCCCCAGCATTTT.

The chain links TRBV7-8 to TRBJ2-1, with D perhaps matching TRBD2 (5 bases). The length of the CDR3 is 16 residues. Germline V gene data show CDR1 as SGHVS and CDR2 as FQNEAQ. Trimming cost V 1 base and J 2 bases, with 12 bases left between them. The CDR3 protein is CASSLVGGLTYNEQFF. The DNA for the CDR3 is TGTGCCAGCAGCTTAGTCGGCGGGCTCACCTACAATGAGCAGTTCTTC.

Details on this clone: The same CDR3 is also encoded by other DNA sequences in this sample. The J gene is TRBJ1-5, the V gene TRBV18; D not resolved. The CDR3 covers 16 residues. The V and J ends lost 2 bases and 3 bases respectively, with 14 bases between them. Germline V CDR1 and CDR2: KGHSH, LQKENI. The CDR3 spells CASSPSSSWNNQPQHF. The CDR3, as DNA: TGTGCCAGCTCACCATCCTCATCCTGGAACAATCAGCCCCAGCATTTT.

The chain employs TRBV6-6 and TRBJ2-7; D possibly corresponds to TRBD1 (5 bases). V was trimmed by 4 bases and J by 4 bases, leaving 11 bases between them. The CDR3 extends over 13 amino acids. Germline CDR1 reads MNHNY; CDR2 reads SVGAGI (reference sequence). The CDR3 sequence: CASSFSGHYEQYF. The CDR3 DNA reads TGTGCCAGCAGTTTTTCAGGGCATTACGAGCAGTACTTC.

This chain joins TRBV4-3 and TRBJ1-4; 8 bases fit TRBD1. This CDR3 comprises 16 residues. Germline V gene data show CDR1 as LGHNA and CDR2 as YSLEER. V lost 4 bases to trimming and J lost 5 bases; unmatched junction nucleotides: 9. For the CDR3, the DNA is TGCGCCAGCAGCCCTACCCCAGGGGGCGTCAATGAAAAACTGTTTTTT. It encodes CASSPTPGGVNEKLFF.

This rearrangement joins TRBV11-3 to TRBJ2-5, with 11 bases that match TRBD2. Germline V gives CDR1 SGHNT, CDR2 YENEEA. This CDR3 has 15 residues. The V gene end was trimmed by 4 bases and the J gene end by 4 bases; junction bases not matched to a gene: 5. CDR3 DNA sequence: TGTGCCAGCAGCTCCTCCGGACTAGCGGGAGAGACCCAGTACTTC. It specifies CASSSSGLAGETQYF.

In its sample, this clone was seen once. The CDR3, as DNA: TGTGCCAGCAGCTTAGCCCAATCGCAGGGGGGCGGCGGCTACACCTTC. Its protein product is CASSLAQSQGGGGYTF. The chain recombines TRBV7-2 with TRBJ1-2; TRBD1 matches 7 bases. From germline, CDR1 is SGHTA and CDR2 FQGNSA. V dropped 0 bases and J dropped 8; count of bases not matched to a gene: 12. The CDR3 loop spans 16 amino acids.

Concerning this clone itself: Different DNA sequences within this sample yield the same CDR3. The chain has TRBV7-3 and TRBJ1-1; D perhaps matches TRBD1 (6 bases). V gave up 5 bases and J gave up 1 base, with 8 bases separating them. The CDR3 sequence is 13 residues long. CDR1 is SGHTA and CDR2 is FQGTGA in the germline V gene. The CDR3 DNA is TGTGCCAGCAGCCTACAGGGGAACACTGAAGCTTTCTTT. The encoded protein is CASSLQGNTEAFF.

V usage is TRBV10-3 and J usage is TRBJ1-2; the match to TRBD1 covers 9 bases. Germline trimming cut 6 bases from V and 3 bases from J; bases unmatched to any gene: 5. The germline CDR1 and CDR2 sequences are ENHRY and SYGVKD. The length of the CDR3 is 14 residues. CDR3 nucleotide sequence: TGTGCCATCAGCCCTAGGACAGGGGACTATGGCTACACCTTC. It specifies CAISPRTGDYGYTF.

The CDR3 region is CASSPVGVPNSPLHF. The CDR3 bases are TGTGCCAGCAGCCCAGTGGGGGTCCCAAATTCACCCCTCCACTTT. This chain links TRBV6-1 with TRBJ1-6, with D perhaps matching TRBD1 (5 bases). V was clipped by 6 bases and J by 7 bases, with 16 bases between them. Germline CDR1 MNHNS, CDR2 SASEGT. This CDR3 comprises 15 residues.

The J gene is TRBJ2-1, the V gene TRBV7-9; 9 nucleotides match TRBD2. The CDR3 is made up of 15 amino acids. Trimming took 3 bases from V and 7 from J; bases not matched to a gene: 7. Per the germline V gene, CDR1 is SEHNR and CDR2 is FQNEAQ (reference sequence). CDR3 residues: CASSLVAGAWNEQFF. The DNA of the CDR3 is TGTGCCAGCAGCTTGGTAGCGGGGGCTTGGAATGAGCAGTTCTTC. The complete variable domain, with remaining parts taken from reference TRBV7-9 and TRBJ2-1, reads DTGVSQNPRHKITKRGQNVTFRCDPISEHNRLYWYRQTLGQGPEFLTYFQNEAQLEKSRLLSDRFSAERPKGSFSTLEIQRTEQGDSAMYLCASSLVAGAWNEQFFGPGTRLTVL.

In its sample, this clone was seen a few times. V usage is TRBV4-3 and J usage is TRBJ2-5; D is possibly TRBD2 (5 bases). V was pared by 0 bases and J by 4 bases, with 15 bases between. The CDR3 is 16 residues long. The germline gives CDR1 LGHNA, CDR2 YSLEER. This CDR3 reads CASSQDPAEAGETQYF. The CDR3 DNA reads as TGCGCCAGCAGCCAAGATCCAGCGGAGGCGGGAGAGACCCAGTACTTC.

This clone was recorded only once. The chain couples TRBV6-5 to TRBJ1-6; no definite D call. Germline V CDR1 and CDR2: MNHEY, SVGAGI. Trimming took off 5 bases at V and 6 bases at J, with 14 bases between the two ends. This CDR3 contains 15 residues. This CDR3 reads CASSPLFTTNSPLHF. CDR3 bases: TGTGCCAGCAGTCCCCTTTTCACGACTAATTCACCCCTCCACTTT.